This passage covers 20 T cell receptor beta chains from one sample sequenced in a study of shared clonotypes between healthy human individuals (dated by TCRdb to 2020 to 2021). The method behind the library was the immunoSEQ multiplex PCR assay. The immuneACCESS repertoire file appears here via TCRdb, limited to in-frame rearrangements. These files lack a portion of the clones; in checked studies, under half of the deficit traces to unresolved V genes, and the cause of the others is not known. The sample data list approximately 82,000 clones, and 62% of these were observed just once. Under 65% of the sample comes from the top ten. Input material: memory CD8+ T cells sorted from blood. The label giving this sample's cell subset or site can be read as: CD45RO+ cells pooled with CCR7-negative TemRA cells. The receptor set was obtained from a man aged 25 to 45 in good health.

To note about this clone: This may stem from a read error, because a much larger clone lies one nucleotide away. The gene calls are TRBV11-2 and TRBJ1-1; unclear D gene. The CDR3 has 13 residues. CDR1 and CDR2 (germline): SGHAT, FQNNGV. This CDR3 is CASSLIRNTETFF. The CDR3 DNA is TGTGCCAGCAGCCTCATTAGGAACACTGAAACTTTCTTT.

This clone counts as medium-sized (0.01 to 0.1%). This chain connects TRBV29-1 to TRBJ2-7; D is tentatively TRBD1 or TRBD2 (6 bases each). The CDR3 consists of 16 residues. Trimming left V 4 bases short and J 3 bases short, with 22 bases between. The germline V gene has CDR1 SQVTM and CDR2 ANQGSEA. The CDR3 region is CSVAGQTSTSRYEQYF. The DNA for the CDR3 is TGCAGCGTTGCGGGACAAACCTCTACTAGCCGCTACGAGCAGTACTTC.

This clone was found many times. The CDR3 nucleotides read TGTGCCACGGGGGTTTCTTCGGTCCACGAGCAGTACTTC. Translated, it gives CATGVSSVHEQYF. J is TRBJ2-7 and V is TRBV11-2; TRBD2 might be the D (6 bases). CDR1 is SGHAT and CDR2 is FQNNGV in the germline V gene. CDR3 length: 13 residues. Trimming took 10 bases from V and 5 from J, leaving 18 bases between them.

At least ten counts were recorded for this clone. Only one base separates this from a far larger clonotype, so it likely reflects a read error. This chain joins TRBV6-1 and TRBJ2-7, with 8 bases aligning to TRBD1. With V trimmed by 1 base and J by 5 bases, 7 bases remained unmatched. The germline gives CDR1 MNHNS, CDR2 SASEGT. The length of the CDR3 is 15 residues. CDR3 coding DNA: TGTGCCAGCAGTGAAGAGGGGGCAGGGGGCGACGAGCAGTACTTC. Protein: CASSEEGAGGDEQYF.

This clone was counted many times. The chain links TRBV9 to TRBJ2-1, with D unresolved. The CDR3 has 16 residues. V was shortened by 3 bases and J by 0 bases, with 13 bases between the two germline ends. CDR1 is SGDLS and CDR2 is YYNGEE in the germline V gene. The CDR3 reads CASSGYALSSYNEQFF. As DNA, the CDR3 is TGTGCCAGCAGCGGTTATGCTCTTAGCTCCTACAATGAGCAGTTCTTC.

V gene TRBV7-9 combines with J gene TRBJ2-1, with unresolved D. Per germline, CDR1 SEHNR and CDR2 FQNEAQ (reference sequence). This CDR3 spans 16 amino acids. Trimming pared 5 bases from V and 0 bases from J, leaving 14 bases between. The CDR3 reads CASSPWTQSSYNEQFF. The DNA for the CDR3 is TGTGCCAGCAGCCCTTGGACCCAGAGCTCCTACAATGAGCAGTTCTTC.

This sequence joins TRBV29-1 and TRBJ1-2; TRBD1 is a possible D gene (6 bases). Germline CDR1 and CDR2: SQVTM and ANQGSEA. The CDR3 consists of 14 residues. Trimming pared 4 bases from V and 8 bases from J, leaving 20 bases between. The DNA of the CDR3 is TGCAGCGTTGGCTGGGGGCGACCTGTTGAGGGCTACACCTTC. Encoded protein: CSVGWGRPVEGYTF.

The CDR3 spells CASSLGFSYEQYF. DNA for the CDR3: TGTGCCAGCAGTTTGGGGTTCTCCTACGAGCAGTACTTC. The chain couples TRBV6-5 to TRBJ2-7, with D unresolved. Trimming left V 4 bases short and J 0 bases short, with 7 bases between. Germline V lookup: CDR1 MNHEY, CDR2 SVGAGI. This CDR3 has 13 residues.

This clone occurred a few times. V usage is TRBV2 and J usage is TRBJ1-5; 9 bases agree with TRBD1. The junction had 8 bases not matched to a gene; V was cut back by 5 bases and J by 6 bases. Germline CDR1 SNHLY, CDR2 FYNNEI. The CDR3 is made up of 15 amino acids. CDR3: CASSLGQGPVQPQHF. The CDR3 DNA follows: TGTGCCAGCAGTCTTGGACAGGGGCCGGTTCAGCCCCAGCATTTT.

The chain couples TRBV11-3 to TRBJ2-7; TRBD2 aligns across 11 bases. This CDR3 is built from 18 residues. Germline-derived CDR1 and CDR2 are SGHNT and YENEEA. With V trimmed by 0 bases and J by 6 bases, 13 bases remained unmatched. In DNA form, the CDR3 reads TGTGCCAGCAGCTTAGAGGTATGGGCTAGCGGGAGGCTGGGCGAGCAGTACTTC. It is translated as CASSLEVWASGRLGEQYF.

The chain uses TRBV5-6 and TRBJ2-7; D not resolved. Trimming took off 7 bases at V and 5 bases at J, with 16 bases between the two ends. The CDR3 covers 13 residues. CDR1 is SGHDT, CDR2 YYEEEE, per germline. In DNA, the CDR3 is TGTGCCAGCGGGCTTAGATTGTCCCACGAGCAGTACTTC. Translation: CASGLRLSHEQYF.

CDR3 bases: TGTGCCAGCAGAGAACTCCGGGACTGGAACACCGGGGAGCTGTTTTTT. Its translation is CASRELRDWNTGELFF. The chain joins TRBV7-6 to TRBJ2-2; TRBD2 is a possible D gene (6 bases). The length of the CDR3 is 16 residues. V gave up 6 bases and J gave up 1 base, with 15 bases separating them. From germline, CDR1 is SGHVS and CDR2 FNYEAQ.

Here the CDR3 reads CASLQPGANVLTF. DNA of the CDR3: TGTGCCAGTCTCCAACCTGGGGCCAACGTCCTGACTTTC. V gene TRBV10-3 combines with J gene TRBJ2-6; no firm D call. V dropped 10 bases and J dropped 2 bases, with 9 bases sitting between them. CDR1 is ENHRY and CDR2 is SYGVKD in the germline V gene. The CDR3 runs 13 residues.

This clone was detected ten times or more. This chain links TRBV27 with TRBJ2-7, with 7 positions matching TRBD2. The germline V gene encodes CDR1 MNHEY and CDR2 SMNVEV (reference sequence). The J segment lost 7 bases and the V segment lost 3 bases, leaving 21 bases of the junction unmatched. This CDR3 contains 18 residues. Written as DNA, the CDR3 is TGTGCCAGCAGTTTCATTTCGTCTGGCCTAGCGGTACATGGTGAGCAGTACTTC. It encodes CASSFISSGLAVHGEQYF.

CDR3 bases: TGTGCCAGCAGTTTATCCCCGCTCGGAGACCAATACTACGAGCAGTACTTC. This codes for CASSLSPLGDQYYEQYF. The rearrangement uses TRBV28 and TRBJ2-7; D is unclear. CDR1 and CDR2 (germline): MDHEN, SYDVKM. Trimming removed 1 base from V and 3 bases from J, with 19 bases in between. The CDR3 consists of 17 residues.

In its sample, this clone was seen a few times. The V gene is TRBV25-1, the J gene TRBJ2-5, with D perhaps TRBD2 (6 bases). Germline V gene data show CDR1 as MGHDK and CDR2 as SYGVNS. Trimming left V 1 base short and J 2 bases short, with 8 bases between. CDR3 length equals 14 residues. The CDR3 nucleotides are TGTGCCAGCAGTGAATTTAGCGGACAAGAGACCCAGTACTTC. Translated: CASSEFSGQETQYF. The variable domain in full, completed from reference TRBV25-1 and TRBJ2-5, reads EADIYQTPRYLVIGTGKKITLECSQTMGHDKMYWYQQDPGMELHLIHYSYGVNSTEKGDLSSESTVSRIRTEHFPLTLESARPSHTSQYLCASSEFSGQETQYFGPGTRLLVL.

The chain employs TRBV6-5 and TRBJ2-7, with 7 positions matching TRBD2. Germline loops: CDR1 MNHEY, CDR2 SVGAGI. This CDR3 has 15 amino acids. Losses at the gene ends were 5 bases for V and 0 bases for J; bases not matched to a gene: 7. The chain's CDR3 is CASSRGEGSSYEQYF. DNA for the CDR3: TGTGCCAGCAGTCGCGGGGAGGGGAGCTCCTACGAGCAGTACTTC.

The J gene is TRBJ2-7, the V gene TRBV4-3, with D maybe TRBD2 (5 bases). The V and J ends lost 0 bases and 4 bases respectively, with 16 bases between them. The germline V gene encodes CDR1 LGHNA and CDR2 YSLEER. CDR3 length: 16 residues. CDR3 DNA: TGCGCCAGCAGCCAAGATATCGGCGGAGGCCATTACGAGCAGTACTTC. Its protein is CASSQDIGGGHYEQYF.

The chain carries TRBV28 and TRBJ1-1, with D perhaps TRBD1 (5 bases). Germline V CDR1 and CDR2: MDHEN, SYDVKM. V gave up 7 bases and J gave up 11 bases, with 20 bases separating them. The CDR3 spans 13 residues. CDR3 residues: CASILTGRGYAFF. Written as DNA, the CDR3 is TGTGCCAGCATTTTGACGGGACGGGGTTACGCTTTCTTT.

The CDR3 sequence is CASSPLRLGTALNTQYF. The CDR3 nucleotides read TGTGCCAGCAGCCCCCTGCGACTGGGGACCGCGTTGAATACGCAGTATTTT. The chain links TRBV2 to TRBJ2-3; D might be TRBD1 or TRBD2, each matching 5 bases. The CDR3 has 17 amino acids. V lost 6 bases and J 7 bases, leaving 26 bases between the germline ends. CDR1 SNHLY and CDR2 FYNNEI come from the germline V gene.